The 15 T cell receptor beta chains given below trace back to one sample, sequenced in a study of CD8 T cells in ankylosing spondylitis. Each CDR3 protein is one row after TCRdb ran MiXCR on the 5' RACE reads. The repertoire consists of just over 150,000 distinct CDR3 sequences, with roughly 18% occurring once and the leading ten covering about 7.8%. Sequencing input: blood, either unsorted or a sorted T cell fraction (not recorded which). These receptor sequences come from a male donor with ankylosing spondylitis or in good health (not recorded which).

At least ten counts were recorded for this clonotype. The V and J genes are TRBV10-1 and TRBJ2-7; the D is unclear. V was cut by 0 bases and J by 3 bases, with 6 bases left in between. CDR3 length equals 13 residues. Germline V gene data show CDR1 as WNHNN and CDR2 as SYGVQD (reference sequence). In DNA form, the CDR3 reads TGCGCCAGCAGTGAGTCGGCCTTCTACGAGCAGTACTTC. Translation: CASSESAFYEQYF.

This clonotype was recorded many times. This sequence joins TRBV5-1 and TRBJ2-6, with D possibly being TRBD1 (5 bases). V lost 4 bases and J 4 bases, leaving 12 bases between the germline ends. Germline CDR1 SGHRS, CDR2 YFSETQ. The CDR3 covers 15 residues. The CDR3 nucleotides are TGCGCCAGCAGCCCGATGACAGCCGGGGCCAACGTCCTGACTTTC. Translation gives CASSPMTAGANVLTF.

CDR3: CASSYAPYNEQFF. The DNA for the CDR3 is TGTGCCAGCAGTTACGCCCCTTACAATGAGCAGTTCTTC. This chain uses TRBV6-5 with TRBJ2-1; D is uncertain. The V gene lost 2 bases and the J gene lost 4 bases, with 6 bases spanning the gap. The CDR3 is 13 amino acids. Germline V gene data show CDR1 as MNHEY and CDR2 as SVGAGI.

This clonotype was observed at least ten times. The chain recombines TRBV5-1 with TRBJ2-3, with D perhaps TRBD1 or TRBD2 (6 bases each). Germline CDR1 SGHRS, CDR2 YFSETQ. Trimming took off 4 bases at V and 2 bases at J, with 11 bases between the two ends. The CDR3 is 14 residues long. In DNA form, the CDR3 reads TGCGCCAGCAGCATCGGGGGCTCCACAGATACGCAGTATTTT. This translates into CASSIGGSTDTQYF.

This clonotype has only a few counts. This chain connects TRBV7-2 to TRBJ2-7; no clear D gene. Germline V CDR1 and CDR2: SGHTA, FQGNSA. This CDR3 contains 14 residues. The germline V and J ends were trimmed by 2 bases and 6 bases, with 14 bases remaining between them. The chain's CDR3 is CASSLQSGDSEQYF. The CDR3 nucleotides are TGTGCCAGCAGCTTACAGTCAGGTGACTCCGAGCAGTACTTC.

This clonotype was recorded at least ten times. The chain has TRBV5-1 and TRBJ2-5; 9 bases are a match to TRBD1. V was clipped by 3 bases and J by 1 base; unmatched bases: 4. This CDR3 is built from 15 residues. The germline V gene has CDR1 SGHRS and CDR2 YFSETQ. The CDR3 DNA sequence: TGCGCCAGCAGCTGGGGGACAGGGCGCCAAGAGACCCAGTACTTC. Its protein is CASSWGTGRQETQYF.

The chain couples TRBV7-9 to TRBJ2-1; 7 bases map to TRBD1. Losses at the gene ends were 5 bases for V and 0 bases for J; bases not matched to a gene: 7. CDR3 length: 16 residues. Germline V gene sequence: CDR1 SEHNR, CDR2 FQNEAQ (reference sequence). Here the CDR3 reads CASSVQGLSSYNEQFF. The CDR3 DNA sequence: TGTGCCAGCAGCGTACAGGGGCTGAGCTCCTACAATGAGCAGTTCTTC. Full variable domain (rest looked up from reference TRBV7-9 and TRBJ2-1): DTGVSQNPRHKITKRGQNVTFRCDPISEHNRLYWYRQTLGQGPEFLTYFQNEAQLEKSRLLSDRFSAERPKGSFSTLEIQRTEQGDSAMYLCASSVQGLSSYNEQFFGPGTRLTVL.

A single count supports this clonotype. V gene TRBV7-9 combines with J gene TRBJ2-3; possibly TRBD1 for D (5 bases). The CDR3 is 14 residues long. V lost 5 bases and J lost 0, with 9 bases in between. Germline CDR1 reads SEHNR; CDR2 reads FQNEAQ (reference sequence). The CDR3 bases are TGTGCCAGCAGCCACGACAGAAGCACAGATACGCAGTATTTT. Its protein product is CASSHDRSTDTQYF. Complete variable domain (other parts from reference TRBV7-9 and TRBJ2-3): DTGVSQNPRHKITKRGQNVTFRCDPISEHNRLYWYRQTLGQGPEFLTYFQNEAQLEKSRLLSDRFSAERPKGSFSTLEIQRTEQGDSAMYLCASSHDRSTDTQYFGPGTRLTVL.

At least ten counts were recorded for this clonotype. The genes are TRBV10-3 and TRBJ2-3, with TRBD2 matching over 10 bases. Germline CDR1 is ENHRY and CDR2 is SYGVKD. The CDR3 has 14 residues. J was trimmed by 3 bases and V by 6 bases; bases with no gene match: 3. The CDR3 loop reads CAIRSSGSTDTQYF. DNA of the CDR3: TGTGCCATCAGGTCTAGCGGGAGTACAGATACGCAGTATTTT.

The chain recombines TRBV12-5 with TRBJ1-1; D is unclear. The V end was cut by 5 bases, the J end by 4 bases, with 17 bases between. The CDR3 is 15 residues long. The germline V gene encodes CDR1 LGHNT and CDR2 FRNRAP. The CDR3 spells CASGPRPFLGTEAFF. For the CDR3, the DNA is TGTGCTAGTGGTCCGCGCCCGTTTCTAGGCACTGAAGCTTTCTTT.

This clonotype was seen at least ten times. V and J are TRBV5-6 and TRBJ2-4; possible D gene TRBD1, 5 bases. The CDR3 loop spans 14 amino acids. V lost 0 bases and J lost 6, with 10 bases in between. The germline gives CDR1 SGHDT, CDR2 YYEEEE. The CDR3 region is CASSLGSQGNIQYF. In DNA, the CDR3 is TGTGCCAGCAGCTTGGGTTCTCAGGGAAACATTCAGTACTTC.

The chain combines TRBV15 with TRBJ1-2; D ambiguous. V dropped 0 bases and J dropped 0 bases, with 14 bases sitting between them. The CDR3 extends over 17 amino acids. In germline, CDR1 is LNHNV, CDR2 YYDKDF (reference sequence). The CDR3 nucleotides read TGTGCCACCAGCAGAGATGGGAAACTCGGAGCTAACTATGGCTACACCTTC. As protein: CATSRDGKLGANYGYTF.

This clonotype was detected a few times. This sequence joins TRBV6-5 and TRBJ2-7, with 9 bases fitting TRBD2. CDR3 length equals 17 residues. V shed 7 bases, J shed 3 bases, and the junction held 16 bases outside the gene matches. Per the germline V gene, CDR1 is MNHEY and CDR2 is SVGAGI. The CDR3 sequence is CASTLRVLVAGDYEQYF. The CDR3 DNA reads as TGTGCCAGCACTTTAAGGGTATTGGTAGCGGGGGACTACGAGCAGTACTTC.

This clonotype was seen ten or more times. As DNA, the CDR3 is TGCGCCAGCAGCTTGGGGCCCGGGACAGGGAACACCGGGGAGCTGTTTTTT. Its protein is CASSLGPGTGNTGELFF. The V gene is TRBV5-1, the J gene TRBJ2-2, with 8 bases matching TRBD1. V lost 0 bases and J lost 1; bases outside the gene matches: 5. CDR1 and CDR2 from the germline V gene are SGHRS and YFSETQ. This CDR3 has 17 amino acids.

The sample holds many counts of this clonotype. The chain has TRBV11-2 and TRBJ2-3; weak D call: TRBD2 (6 bases). V dropped 5 bases and J dropped 3 bases, with 18 bases sitting between them. The CDR3 is made up of 16 amino acids. From germline, CDR1 is SGHAT and CDR2 FQNNGV. CDR3 in DNA: TGTGCCAGCAGCGCGAGACTCGGAGGGGAAACAGATACGCAGTATTTT. It codes for CASSARLGGETDTQYF.